This TCR beta chain was sequenced for a study of response to subunit inactivated influenza vaccine (dated by TCRdb to 2016 to 2019). For context, the study as a whole: The study used deep quantitative T cell receptor repertoire profiling to track responses to a trivalent subunit inactivated influenza vaccine.

This clonotype was recorded a few times. The target of this receptor is not known. Nothing much larger sits one base from this clone, and base qualities are not available. General conclusions and limits of the study: The authors suggested that each seasonal influenza vaccination may recruit only a limited number of new T cells.

Preparation of the library involved RT-PCR. The instrument was an Illumina HiSeq 2500. TCRdb redid the processing of the public reads, applying fastp at Q25 and MiXCR, and retained in-frame beta chains. Identical CDR3 proteins give one entry, which carries the most common genes and DNA. Present in this sample are 450,000 to 500,000 distinct CDR3 sequences, roughly 11% of which were seen just once. The ten most abundant clones make up approximately 12% of the sample. The CDR1 and CDR2 encoded by the germline V gene (reference sequence) are SGHKS and YYEKEE. CDR3 length: 17 amino acids, cysteine to phenylalanine. Left in the record is the CDR3 DNA by itself, 51 bases read in frame from the first base. V drops 0 bases and J drops 0 bases, leaving 13 bases in between. Read against the paper, the sample's time point label means: 45 days after influenza vaccine administration.

The TCR originated in a man aged 50 to 60 who received an inactivated influenza vaccine. Donor details come from another sample of the same person, matched by shared clones. The chain couples TRBV5-5 to TRBJ1-5; the D gene is perhaps TRBD1, on 5 matching bases. The sample here was PBMCs from blood, taken about 6 weeks after vaccination. The CDR3 region has the sequence CASSLVPGGLSNQPQHF. Read as DNA, the sequence is TGTGCCAGCAGCTTGGTCCCCGGGGGACTTAGCAATCAGCCCCAGCATTTT. Reference TRBV5-5 and TRBJ1-5 proteins supply the regions before and after the CDR3; the full variable domain is: DAGVTQSPTHLIKTRGQQVTLRCSPISGHKSVSWYQQVLGQGPQFIFQYYEKEERGRGNFPDRFSARQFPNYSSELNVNALLLGDSALYLCASSLVPGGLSNQPQHFGDGTRLSIL.